This TCR beta chain was sequenced for a study of CD8+ T cells in alopecia areata. Study overall: In an open-label trial, patients got 5 to 10 mg tofacitinib twice daily. Findings and limits, study-wide: Association of baseline CD8+ expansion with response is uncertain owing to one nonresponder. Besides other cells, scalp samples also yield sequences of resident alphabeta T cells from normal skin.

Trimming removed 9 bases at V and 0 bases at J, with 9 bases between. Germline V gene sequence: CDR1 MNHNS, CDR2 SASEGT. This CDR3 contains 12 residues. Treatment meaning: oral pan-JAK inhibitor, 5-10 mg twice daily. From PBMCs, CD4+ and CD8+ T cells were sorted. This clone has more than one count but fewer than ten. The antigen remains undetermined. Isolated RNA was reverse transcribed into cDNA used as the sequencing template. TCRdb's copy holds only in-frame clones and misses some; the assay was immunoSEQ multiplex PCR. The table includes 200,000 to 250,000 clones, approximately 57% detected once. This TCR came from a human donor with alopecia areata. The sample here was CD4+ T cells sorted from blood, taken at week 4, from a patient treated with tofacitinib. V is TRBV6-1 and J is TRBJ2-7; D is unresolved. CDR3 sequence reads: CASGEYSYEQYF. DNA for the CDR3: TGTGCCAGTGGCGAATACTCCTACGAGCAGTACTTC.